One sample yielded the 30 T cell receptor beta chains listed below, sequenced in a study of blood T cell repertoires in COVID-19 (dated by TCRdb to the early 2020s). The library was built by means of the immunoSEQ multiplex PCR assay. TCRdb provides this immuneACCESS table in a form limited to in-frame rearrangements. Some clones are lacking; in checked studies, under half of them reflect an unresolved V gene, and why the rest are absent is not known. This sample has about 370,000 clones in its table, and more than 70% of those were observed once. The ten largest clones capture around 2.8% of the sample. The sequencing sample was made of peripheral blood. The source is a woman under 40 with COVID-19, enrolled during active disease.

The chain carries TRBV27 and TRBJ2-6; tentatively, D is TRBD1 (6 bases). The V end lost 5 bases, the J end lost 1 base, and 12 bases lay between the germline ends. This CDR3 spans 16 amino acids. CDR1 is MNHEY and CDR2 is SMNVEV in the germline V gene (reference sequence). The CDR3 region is CASSALQGSGANVLTF. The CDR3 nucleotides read TGTGCCAGCAGTGCTTTACAGGGATCTGGGGCCAACGTCCTGACTTTC.

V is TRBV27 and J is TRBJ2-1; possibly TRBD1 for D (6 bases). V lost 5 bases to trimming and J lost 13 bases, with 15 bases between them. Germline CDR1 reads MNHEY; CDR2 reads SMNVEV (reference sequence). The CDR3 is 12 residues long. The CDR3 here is CASSPIGTLQFF. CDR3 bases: TGTGCCAGCAGTCCGATCGGGACACTACAGTTCTTC.

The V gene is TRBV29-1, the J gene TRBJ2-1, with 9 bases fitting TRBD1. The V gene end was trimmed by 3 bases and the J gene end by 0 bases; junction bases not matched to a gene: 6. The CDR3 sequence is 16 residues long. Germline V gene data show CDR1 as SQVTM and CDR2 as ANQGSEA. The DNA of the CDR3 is TGCAGCGTTGACTCACCGGGACAGGGCTCCTACAATGAGCAGTTCTTC. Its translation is CSVDSPGQGSYNEQFF.

The CDR3 protein is CASSPKAGGLDTQYF. For the CDR3, the DNA is TGTGCCAGTAGTCCGAAAGCGGGAGGGCTGGATACGCAGTATTTT. The chain combines TRBV19 with TRBJ2-3; 10 positions agree with TRBD2. V dropped 5 bases and J dropped 6; count of bases not matched to a gene: 8. The CDR3 length is 15 residues. In germline, CDR1 is LNHDA, CDR2 SQIVND (reference sequence).

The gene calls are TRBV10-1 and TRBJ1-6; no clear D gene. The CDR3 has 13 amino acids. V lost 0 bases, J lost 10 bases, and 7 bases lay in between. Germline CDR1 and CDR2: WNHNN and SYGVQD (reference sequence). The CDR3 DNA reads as TGCGCCAGCAGTGAGTCGACTCGGTCACCCCTCCACTTT. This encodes CASSESTRSPLHF.

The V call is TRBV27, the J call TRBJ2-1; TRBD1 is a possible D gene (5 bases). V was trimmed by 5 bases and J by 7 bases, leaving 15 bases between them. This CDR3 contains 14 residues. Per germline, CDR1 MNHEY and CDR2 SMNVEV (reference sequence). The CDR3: CASSRQFNSNEQFF. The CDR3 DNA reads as TGTGCCAGCAGTCGACAGTTCAACTCAAATGAGCAGTTCTTC.

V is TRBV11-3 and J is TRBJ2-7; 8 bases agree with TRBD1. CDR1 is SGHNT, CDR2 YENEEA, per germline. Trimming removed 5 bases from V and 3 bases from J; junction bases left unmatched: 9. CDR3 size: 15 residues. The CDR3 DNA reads TGTGCCAGCAGCGCCCCGGGACAGGCGGTCTACGAGCAGTACGTC. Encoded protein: CASSAPGQAVYEQYV.

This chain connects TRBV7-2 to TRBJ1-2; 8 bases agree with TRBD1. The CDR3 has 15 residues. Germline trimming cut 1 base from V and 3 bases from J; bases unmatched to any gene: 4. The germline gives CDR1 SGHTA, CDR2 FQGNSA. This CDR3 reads CASSLEGTGHYGYTF. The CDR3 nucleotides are TGTGCCAGCAGCTTAGAAGGGACAGGCCACTATGGCTACACCTTC.

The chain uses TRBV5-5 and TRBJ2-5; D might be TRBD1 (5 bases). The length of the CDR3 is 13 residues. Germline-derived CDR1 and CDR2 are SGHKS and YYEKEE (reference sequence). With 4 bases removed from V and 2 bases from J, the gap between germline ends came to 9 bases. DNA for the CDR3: TGTGCCAGCAGCGCAGACAGTCAAGAGACCCAGTACTTC. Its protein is CASSADSQETQYF. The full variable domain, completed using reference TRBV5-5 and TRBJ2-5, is DAGVTQSPTHLIKTRGQQVTLRCSPISGHKSVSWYQQVLGQGPQFIFQYYEKEERGRGNFPDRFSARQFPNYSSELNVNALLLGDSALYLCASSADSQETQYFGPGTRLLVL.

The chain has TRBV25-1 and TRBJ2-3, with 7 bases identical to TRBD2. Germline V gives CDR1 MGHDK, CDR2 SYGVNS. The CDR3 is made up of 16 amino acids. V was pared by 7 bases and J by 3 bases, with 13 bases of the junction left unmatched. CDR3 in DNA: TGTGCCAGCAATGGATATGGGGGGGTAGCGACAGATACGCAGTATTTT. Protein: CASNGYGGVATDTQYF.

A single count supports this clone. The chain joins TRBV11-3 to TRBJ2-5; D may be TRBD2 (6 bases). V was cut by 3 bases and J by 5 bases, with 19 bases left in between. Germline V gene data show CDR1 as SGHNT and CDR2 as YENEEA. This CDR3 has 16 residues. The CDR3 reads CASSLSNGLGGETQYF. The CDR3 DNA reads TGTGCCAGCAGCTTGAGTAACGGTCTCGGAGGGGAGACCCAGTACTTC.

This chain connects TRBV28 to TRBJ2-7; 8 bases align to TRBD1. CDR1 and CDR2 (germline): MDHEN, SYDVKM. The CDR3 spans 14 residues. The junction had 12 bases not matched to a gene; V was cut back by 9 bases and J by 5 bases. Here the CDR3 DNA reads TGTGCCAGTGTTCTCGGGGCAGGGGGCGACGAGCAGTACTTC. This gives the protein CASVLGAGGDEQYF.

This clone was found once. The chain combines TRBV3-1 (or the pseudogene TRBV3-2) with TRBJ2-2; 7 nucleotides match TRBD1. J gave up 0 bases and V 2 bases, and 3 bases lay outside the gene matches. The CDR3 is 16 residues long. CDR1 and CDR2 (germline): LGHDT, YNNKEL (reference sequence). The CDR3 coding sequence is TGTGCCAGCAGCCAATTTGGGACAGCGAACACCGGGGAGCTGTTTTTT. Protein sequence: CASSQFGTANTGELFF.

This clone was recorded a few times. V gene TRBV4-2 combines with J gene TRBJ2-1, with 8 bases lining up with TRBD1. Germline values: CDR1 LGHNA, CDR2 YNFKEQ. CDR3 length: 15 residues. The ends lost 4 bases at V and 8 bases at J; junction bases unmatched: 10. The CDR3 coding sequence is TGTGCCAGCAGCCCCCCGCGACAGGGGTGGGATGAGCAGTTCTTC. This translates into CASSPPRQGWDEQFF.

CDR3 DNA: TGTGCCAGCAGCTTCGGACAGGGGAGCTCTGGGGCCAACGTCCTGACTTTC. Amino acid sequence: CASSFGQGSSGANVLTF. This chain joins TRBV11-3 and TRBJ2-6; 9 bases are shared with TRBD1. Per the germline V gene, CDR1 is SGHNT and CDR2 is YENEEA. J gave up 0 bases and V 3 bases, and 3 bases lay outside the gene matches. The CDR3 is 17 residues long.

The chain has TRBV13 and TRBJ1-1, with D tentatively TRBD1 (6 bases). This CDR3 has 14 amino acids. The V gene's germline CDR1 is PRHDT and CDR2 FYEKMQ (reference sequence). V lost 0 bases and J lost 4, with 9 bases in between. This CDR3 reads CASSLGVRGTEAFF. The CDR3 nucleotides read TGTGCCAGCAGCTTAGGAGTCAGGGGCACTGAAGCTTTCTTT.

CDR3 sequence reads: CATEDRGWNTEAFF. CDR3 in DNA: TGTGCCACGGAGGACAGGGGATGGAACACTGAAGCTTTCTTT. The V gene is TRBV10-3, the J gene TRBJ1-1; 9 bases agree with TRBD1. There are 14 residues in the CDR3. CDR1 and CDR2 (germline): ENHRY, SYGVKD. J lost 1 base, V lost 10 bases, and 7 bases had no gene match.

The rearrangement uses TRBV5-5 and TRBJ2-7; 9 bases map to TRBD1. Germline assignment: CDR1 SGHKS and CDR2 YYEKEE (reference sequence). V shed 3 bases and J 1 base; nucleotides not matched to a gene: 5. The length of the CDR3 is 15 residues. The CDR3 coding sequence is TGTGCCAGCAGCTCTGCCGGGACAGGGTCCTACGAGCAGTACTTC. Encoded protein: CASSSAGTGSYEQYF.

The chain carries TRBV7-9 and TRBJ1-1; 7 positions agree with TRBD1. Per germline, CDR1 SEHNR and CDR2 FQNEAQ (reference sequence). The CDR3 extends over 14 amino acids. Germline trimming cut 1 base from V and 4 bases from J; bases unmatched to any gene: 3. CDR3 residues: CASSLEGAGTEAFF. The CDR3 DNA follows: TGTGCCAGCAGCTTAGAGGGGGCCGGCACTGAAGCTTTCTTT.

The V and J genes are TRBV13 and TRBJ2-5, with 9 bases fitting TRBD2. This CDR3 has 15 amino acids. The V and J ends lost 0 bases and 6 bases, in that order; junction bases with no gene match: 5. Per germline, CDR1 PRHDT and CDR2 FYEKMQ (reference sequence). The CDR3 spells CASSLGLAGGQTQYF. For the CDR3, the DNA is TGTGCCAGCAGCTTAGGCCTTGCGGGGGGGCAGACCCAGTACTTC.

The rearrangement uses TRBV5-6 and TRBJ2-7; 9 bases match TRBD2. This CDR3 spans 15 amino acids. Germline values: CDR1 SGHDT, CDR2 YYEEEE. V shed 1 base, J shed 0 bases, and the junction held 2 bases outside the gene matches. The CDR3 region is CASSLLAGSSYEQYV. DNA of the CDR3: TGTGCCAGCAGCTTGCTAGCGGGGAGCTCCTACGAGCAGTACGTC.

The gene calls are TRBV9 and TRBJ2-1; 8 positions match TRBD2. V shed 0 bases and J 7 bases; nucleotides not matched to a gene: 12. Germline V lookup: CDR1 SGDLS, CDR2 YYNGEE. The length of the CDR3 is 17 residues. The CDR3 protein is CASSVDPTGGPGNEQFF. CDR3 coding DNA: TGTGCCAGCAGCGTAGACCCTACGGGGGGGCCAGGGAATGAGCAGTTCTTC.

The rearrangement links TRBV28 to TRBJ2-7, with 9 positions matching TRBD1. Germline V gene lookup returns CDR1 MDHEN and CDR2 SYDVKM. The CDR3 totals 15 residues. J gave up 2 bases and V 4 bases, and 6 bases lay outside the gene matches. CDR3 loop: CASSSGTGIPYEQYF. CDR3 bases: TGTGCCAGCAGTTCCGGGACAGGGATACCCTACGAGCAGTACTTC.

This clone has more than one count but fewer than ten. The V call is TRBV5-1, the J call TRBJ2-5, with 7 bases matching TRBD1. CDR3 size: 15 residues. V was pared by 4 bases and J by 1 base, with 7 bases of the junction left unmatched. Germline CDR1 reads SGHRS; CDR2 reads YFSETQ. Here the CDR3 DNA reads TGCGCCAGCAGCCCGGGGACAGCTGGCCAAGAGACCCAGTACTTC. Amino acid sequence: CASSPGTAGQETQYF.

The CDR3: CSVGGRNTDTQYF. DNA of the CDR3: TGCAGCGTTGGGGGGCGGAACACAGATACGCAGTATTTT. The rearrangement joins TRBV29-1 to TRBJ2-3; TRBD1 is a possible D gene (6 bases). CDR1 and CDR2 from the germline V gene are SQVTM and ANQGSEA. CDR3 length: 13 residues. V was shortened by 4 bases and J by 2 bases, with 10 bases between the two germline ends.

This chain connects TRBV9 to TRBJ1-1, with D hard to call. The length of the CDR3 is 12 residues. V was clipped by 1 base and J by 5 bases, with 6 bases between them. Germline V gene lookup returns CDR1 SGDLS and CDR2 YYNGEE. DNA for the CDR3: TGTGCCAGCAGCGTATCAGAAACTGAAGCTTTCTTT. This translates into CASSVSETEAFF.

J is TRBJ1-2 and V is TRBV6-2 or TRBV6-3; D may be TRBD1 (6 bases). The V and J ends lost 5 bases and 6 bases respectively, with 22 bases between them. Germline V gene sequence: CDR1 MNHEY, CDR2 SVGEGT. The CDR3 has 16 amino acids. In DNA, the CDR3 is TGTGCCAGCAGTCACCCAGACAGGACGAATTCGGATGGCTACACCTTC. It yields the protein CASSHPDRTNSDGYTF.

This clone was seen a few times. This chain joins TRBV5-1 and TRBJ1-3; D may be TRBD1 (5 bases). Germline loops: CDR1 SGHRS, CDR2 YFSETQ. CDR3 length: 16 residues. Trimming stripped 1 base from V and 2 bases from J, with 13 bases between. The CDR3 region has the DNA TGCGCCAGCAGCTTGCAACCCGGGACTGCTGGAAACACCATATATTTT. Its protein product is CASSLQPGTAGNTIYF.

CDR3 DNA sequence: TGTGCCAGTAGTATGGGAGACGGAGAGACCCAGTACTTC. Amino acids: CASSMGDGETQYF. The V and J genes are TRBV19 and TRBJ2-5, with D possibly being TRBD2 (5 bases). The CDR3 is 13 amino acids. Trimming cost V 3 bases and J 4 bases, with 9 bases left between them. Germline V gives CDR1 LNHDA, CDR2 SQIVND (reference sequence).

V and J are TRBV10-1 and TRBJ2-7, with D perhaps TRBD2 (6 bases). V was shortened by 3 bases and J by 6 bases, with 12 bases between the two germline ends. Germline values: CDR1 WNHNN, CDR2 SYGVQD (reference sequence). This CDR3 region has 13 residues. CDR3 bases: TGCGCCAGCAGTGAAGGAGGGGTGGGCGAGCAGTACTTC. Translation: CASSEGGVGEQYF.